This is a list of T cell receptor beta chains from one sample in a study of shared clonotypes between healthy human individuals. TCRdb keeps only in-frame clones here, not all; method: immunoSEQ multiplex PCR. The sample lists some 1.4 million clones, roughly 96% occurring once. The sequencing sample was made of naive CD4+ T cells sorted from blood. The receptors were gathered from a man aged 25 to 40 in good health. The CDR3 runs from the conserved cysteine through the conserved F or W. Each record gives: J gene, clone size, D gene, V gene, CDR3 protein, CDR3 DNA. The D gene is left open where the match is weak. The listing skips clone size in some rows; elsewhere it reads once, few, many or a size class.

>TRBJ2-5|.|TRBD1|TRBV10-3
CAISVRSEDRGGRETQYF
TGTGCCATCAGTGTAAGGAGTGAGGACAGGGGGGGTCGAGAGACCCAGTACTTC
>TRBJ1-1|.|TRBD1|TRBV5-6
CASSLQGAGNTEAFF
TGTGCCAGCAGCTTACAGGGGGCGGGGAACACTGAAGCTTTCTTT
>TRBJ2-2|.|.|TRBV2
CASTESGDTGELFF
TGTGCCAGCACCGAGTCGGGAGACACCGGGGAGCTGTTTTTT
>TRBJ2-1|.|TRBD2|TRBV6-1
CASSEAWAGVNEQFF
TGTGCCAGCAGTGAAGCCTGGGCGGGAGTCAATGAGCAGTTCTTC
>TRBJ1-3|.|.|TRBV18
CASSPPNGGNTIYF
TGTGCCAGCTCACCACCGAATGGTGGAAACACCATATATTTT
>TRBJ2-3|.|TRBD1|TRBV12-5
CASGFWTGRLDTQYF
TGTGCTAGTGGTTTCTGGACAGGGAGGTTAGATACGCAGTATTTT
>TRBJ2-7|few|.|TRBV10-1
CASGSGYEQYF
TGCGCCAGCGGATCAGGGTACGAGCAGTACTTC
>TRBJ2-7|.|.|TRBV28
CASSFYGRGYEQYF
TGTGCCAGCAGTTTCTATGGCAGAGGATACGAGCAGTACTTC
>TRBJ1-2|.|.|TRBV5-1
CASSLEARSYGYTF
TGCGCCAGCAGCTTGGAAGCCAGGAGCTATGGCTACACCTTC
>TRBJ2-7|.|.|TRBV18
CASSRDRDTHEQYF
TGTGCCAGCTCACGAGACCGGGACACTCACGAGCAGTACTTC
>TRBJ1-1|.|.|TRBV2
CASSDRSGVTEAFF
TGTGCCAGCAGTGACCGATCAGGAGTCACTGAAGCTTTCTTT
>TRBJ2-1|.|.|TRBV5-1
CASSLAGTLHNEQFF
TGCGCCAGCAGCTTGGCCGGGACCCTGCACAATGAGCAGTTCTTC
>TRBJ1-1|.|TRBD1|TRBV11-3
CASSFCSQGAPGTEAFF
TGTGCCAGCAGCTTTTGTTCCCAGGGGGCGCCGGGCACTGAAGCTTTCTTT
>TRBJ2-1|few|.|TRBV5-1
CASSPPPDYNEQFF
TGCGCCAGCAGCCCCCCCCCGGACTACAATGAGCAGTTCTTC
>TRBJ2-1|.|.|TRBV7-3
CASSPSKVNEQFF
TGTGCCAGCAGCCCTTCGAAGGTGAATGAGCAGTTCTTC
>TRBJ1-2|.|.|TRBV6-5
CASSYVSGQYPYGYTF
TGTGCCAGCAGTTACGTTTCAGGGCAGTACCCCTATGGCTACACCTTC
>TRBJ1-2|.|.|TRBV18
CASSLFFGTRDRDGYTF
TGTGCCAGCTCACTCTTTTTTGGGACACGGGATCGAGATGGCTACACCTTC